These 7 T cell receptor beta chains originate from one sample sequenced in a study of T-cell reconstitution after alpha-beta-depleted transplantation in children. The authors prepared the TCRbeta library with unique molecular identifiers. A single record per CDR3 protein comes from TCRdb applying MiXCR to the PCR reads. The profile shows some 600,000 distinct CDR3 sequences, 10% to 15% of them singletons. The starting material was PBMCs, mostly from graft donor cells, obtained 360 days after TCRalphabeta/CD19-depleted stem cell transplant. The receptors come from a male patient younger than 18 who had a stem cell transplant for acute myeloid leukemia, so the T cells may come from the graft donor.

The chain joins TRBV27 to TRBJ2-1; 7 bases are a match to TRBD2. V gave up 3 bases and J gave up 7 bases; unmatched junction bases: 6. Germline V gene lookup returns CDR1 MNHEY and CDR2 SMNVEV (reference sequence). This CDR3 comprises 14 residues. The CDR3 bases are TGTGCCAGCAGTTTTGGCGGGAGTAGGAATGAGCAGTTCTTC. Residues: CASSFGGSRNEQFF.

The J gene is TRBJ2-1, the V gene TRBV7-3, with 7 bases fitting TRBD2. The germline gives CDR1 SGHTA, CDR2 FQGTGA. The ends lost 2 bases at V and 5 bases at J; junction bases unmatched: 18. The CDR3 is made up of 19 amino acids. The chain's CDR3 is CASSLGQWGTGGRNNEQFF. Here the CDR3 DNA reads TGTGCCAGCAGCTTAGGCCAGTGGGGTACGGGAGGTAGGAACAATGAGCAGTTCTTC.

Written as DNA, the CDR3 is TGTGCCAGCAGTGAAGCCGGTAGCGGTACTAGCACAGATACGCAGTATTTT. This sequence encodes CASSEAGSGTSTDTQYF. The rearrangement uses TRBV2 and TRBJ2-3; possibly TRBD2 for D (6 bases). V was pared by 0 bases and J by 0 bases, with 13 bases between. The CDR3 length is 17 residues. Germline V gives CDR1 SNHLY, CDR2 FYNNEI.

This chain uses TRBV29-1 with TRBJ2-5; 9 nucleotides line up with TRBD2. The V gene end was trimmed by 4 bases and the J gene end by 2 bases; junction bases not matched to a gene: 32. The CDR3 is 23 residues long. Germline CDR1 is SQVTM and CDR2 is ANQGSEA. CDR3 in DNA: TGCAGCGTTGCCCCCCTAGCGGGGATGAACCAGGGATCTCCTACCTACCGACAAGAGACCCAGTACTTC. It yields the protein CSVAPLAGMNQGSPTYRQETQYF.

This clonotype appeared many times. This sequence joins TRBV12-3 or TRBV12-4 and TRBJ2-1, with TRBD2 as a possible D gene (6 bases). Between the trimmed V and J ends, which lost 4 bases and 4 bases, there was a span of 14 bases. The CDR3 runs 15 residues. The CDR3 nucleotides read TGTGCCAGCAGTTACCCCCCAGGGAGGTACAATGAGCAGTTCTTC. Translating gives CASSYPPGRYNEQFF.

This clonotype was recorded at least ten times. This rearrangement joins TRBV29-1 to TRBJ1-2; D is possibly TRBD1 (5 bases). V was clipped by 0 bases and J by 3 bases, with 17 bases between them. This CDR3 contains 16 residues. Germline CDR1 and CDR2: SQVTM and ANQGSEA. CDR3 nucleotides: TGCAGCGTTGAAGATGGGGGACGGTCTACCCACTATGGCTACACCTTC. It encodes CSVEDGGRSTHYGYTF. The variable domain in full, with the rest retrieved from reference TRBV29-1 and TRBJ1-2, is SAVISQKPSRDICQRGTSLTIQCQVDSQVTMMFWYRQQPGQSLTLIATANQGSEATYESGFVIDKFPISRPNLTFSTLTVSNMSPEDSSIYLCSVEDGGRSTHYGYTFGSGTRLTVV.

The V gene is TRBV4-2, the J gene TRBJ2-7; D is ambiguous. In germline, CDR1 is LGHNA, CDR2 YNFKEQ. Trimming cost V 8 bases and J 6 bases, with 17 bases left between them. The CDR3 is 13 residues long. The CDR3 reads CASGTTVLCEQYF. CDR3 nucleotides: TGTGCCAGCGGCACAACGGTCCTCTGCGAGCAGTACTTC.